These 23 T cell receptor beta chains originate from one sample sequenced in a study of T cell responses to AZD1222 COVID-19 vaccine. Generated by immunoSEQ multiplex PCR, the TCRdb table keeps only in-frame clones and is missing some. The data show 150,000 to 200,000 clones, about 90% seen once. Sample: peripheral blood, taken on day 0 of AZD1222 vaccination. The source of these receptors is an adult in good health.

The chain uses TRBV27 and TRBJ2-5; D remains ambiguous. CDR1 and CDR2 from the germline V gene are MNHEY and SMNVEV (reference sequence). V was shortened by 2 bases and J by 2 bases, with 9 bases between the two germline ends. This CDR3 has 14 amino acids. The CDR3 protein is CASSLGRLQETQYF. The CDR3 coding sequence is TGTGCCAGCAGTTTAGGGCGGTTACAAGAGACCCAGTACTTC.

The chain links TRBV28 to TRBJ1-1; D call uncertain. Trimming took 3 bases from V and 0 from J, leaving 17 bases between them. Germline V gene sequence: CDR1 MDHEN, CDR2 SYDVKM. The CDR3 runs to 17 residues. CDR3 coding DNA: TGTGCCAGCAGTTTCAGTTTCGGGAGGGCGCTGAACACTGAAGCTTTCTTT. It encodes CASSFSFGRALNTEAFF.

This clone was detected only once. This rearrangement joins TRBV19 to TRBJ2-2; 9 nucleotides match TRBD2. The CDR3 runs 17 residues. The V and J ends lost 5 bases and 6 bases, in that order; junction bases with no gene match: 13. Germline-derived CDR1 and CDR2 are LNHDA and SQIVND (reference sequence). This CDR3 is CASSARGSGRSAGELFF. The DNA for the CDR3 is TGTGCCAGTAGTGCCCGGGGCAGCGGGAGGTCCGCCGGGGAGCTGTTTTTT.

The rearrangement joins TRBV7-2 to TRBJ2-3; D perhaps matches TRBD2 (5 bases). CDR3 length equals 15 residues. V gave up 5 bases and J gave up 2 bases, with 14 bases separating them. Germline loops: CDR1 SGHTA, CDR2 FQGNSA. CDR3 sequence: CASSASSRATDTQYF. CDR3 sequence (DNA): TGTGCCAGCAGCGCTAGCAGTAGGGCCACAGATACGCAGTATTTT.

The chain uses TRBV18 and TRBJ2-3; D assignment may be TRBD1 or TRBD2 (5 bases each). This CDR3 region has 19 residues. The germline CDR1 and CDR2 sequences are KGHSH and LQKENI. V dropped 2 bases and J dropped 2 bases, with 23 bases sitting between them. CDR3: CASSPFRGPDIGPTDTQYF. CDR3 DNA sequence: TGTGCCAGCTCACCATTTCGGGGTCCGGACATCGGACCCACAGATACGCAGTATTTT. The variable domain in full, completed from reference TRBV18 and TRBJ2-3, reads NAGVMQNPRHLVRRRGQEARLRCSPMKGHSHVYWYRQLPEEGLKFMVYLQKENIIDESGMPKERFSAEFPKEGPSILRIQQVVRGDSAAYFCASSPFRGPDIGPTDTQYFGPGTRLTVL.

CDR3 in DNA: TGTGCCAGCAGCTTCCCGGGACAGGCTCTGGCAACTAATGAAAAACTGTTTTTT. It translates to CASSFPGQALATNEKLFF. This sequence joins TRBV7-8 and TRBJ1-4; 8 positions match TRBD1. The CDR3 runs to 18 residues. The trim removed 3 bases at V and 0 bases at J, leaving 9 bases unmatched. The germline CDR1 and CDR2 sequences are SGHVS and FQNEAQ.

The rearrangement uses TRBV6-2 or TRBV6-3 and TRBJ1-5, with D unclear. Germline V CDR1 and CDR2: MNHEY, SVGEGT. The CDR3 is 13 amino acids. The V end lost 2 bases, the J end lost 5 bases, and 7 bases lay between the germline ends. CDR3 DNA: TGTGCCAGCAGTTACGGGAGGGATCAGCCCCAGCATTTT. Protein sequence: CASSYGRDQPQHF.

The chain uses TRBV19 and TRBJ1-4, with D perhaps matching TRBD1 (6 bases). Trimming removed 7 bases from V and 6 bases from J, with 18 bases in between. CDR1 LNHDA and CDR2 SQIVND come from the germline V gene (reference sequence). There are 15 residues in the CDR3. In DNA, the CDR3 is TGTGCCAGTAAAAGTACAGGGACACGGTATGAAAAACTGTTTTTT. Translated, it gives CASKSTGTRYEKLFF. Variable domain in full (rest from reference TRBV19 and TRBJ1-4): DGGITQSPKYLFRKEGQNVTLSCEQNLNHDAMYWYRQDPGQGLRLIYYSQIVNDFQKGDIAEGYSVSREKKESFPLTVTSAQKNPTAFYLCASKSTGTRYEKLFFGSGTQLSVL.

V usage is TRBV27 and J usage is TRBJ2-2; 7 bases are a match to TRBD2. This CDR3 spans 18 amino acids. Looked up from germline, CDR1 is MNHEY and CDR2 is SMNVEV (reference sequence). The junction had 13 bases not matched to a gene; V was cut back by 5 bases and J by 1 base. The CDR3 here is CASSLLSLAARNTGELFF. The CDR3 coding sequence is TGTGCCAGCAGTCTCCTCTCTCTAGCGGCAAGGAACACCGGGGAGCTGTTTTTT.

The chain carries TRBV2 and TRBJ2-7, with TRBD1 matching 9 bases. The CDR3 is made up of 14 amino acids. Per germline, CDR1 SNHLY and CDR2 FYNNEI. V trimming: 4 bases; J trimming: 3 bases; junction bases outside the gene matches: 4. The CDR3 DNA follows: TGTGCCAGCAGTGGGGGGACAGGGTACTACGAGCAGTACTTC. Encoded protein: CASSGGTGYYEQYF. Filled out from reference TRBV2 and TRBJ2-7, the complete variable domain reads EPEVTQTPSHQVTQMGQEVILRCVPISNHLYFYWYRQILGQKVEFLVSFYNNEISEKSEIFDDQFSVERPDGSNFTLKIRSTKLEDSAMYFCASSGGTGYYEQYFGPGTRLTVT.

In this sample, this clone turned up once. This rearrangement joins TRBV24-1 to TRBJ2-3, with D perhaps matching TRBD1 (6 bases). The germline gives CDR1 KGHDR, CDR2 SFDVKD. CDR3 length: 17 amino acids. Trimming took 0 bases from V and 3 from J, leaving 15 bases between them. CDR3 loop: CATSDLSSTGSTDTQYF. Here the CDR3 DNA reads TGTGCCACCAGTGATTTGTCGTCCACAGGGAGTACAGATACGCAGTATTTT.

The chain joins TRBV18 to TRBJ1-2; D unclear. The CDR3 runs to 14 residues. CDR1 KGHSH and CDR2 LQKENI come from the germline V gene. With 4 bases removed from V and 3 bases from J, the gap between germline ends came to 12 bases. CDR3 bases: TGTGCCAGCTCACTTCCGATACTGGACTATGGCTACACCTTC. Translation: CASSLPILDYGYTF.

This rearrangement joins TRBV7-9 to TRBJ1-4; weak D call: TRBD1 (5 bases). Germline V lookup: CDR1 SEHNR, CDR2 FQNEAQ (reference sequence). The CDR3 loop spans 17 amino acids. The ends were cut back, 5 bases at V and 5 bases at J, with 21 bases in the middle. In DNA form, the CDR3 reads TGTGCCAGCAGCCGCAGGGATCCGGACCCCAAGAATGAAAAACTGTTTTTT. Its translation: CASSRRDPDPKNEKLFF.

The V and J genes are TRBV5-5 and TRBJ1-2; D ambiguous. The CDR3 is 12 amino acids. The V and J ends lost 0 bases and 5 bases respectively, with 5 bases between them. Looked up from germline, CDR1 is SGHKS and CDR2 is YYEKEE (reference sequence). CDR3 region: CASSLGSYGYTF. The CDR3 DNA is TGTGCCAGCAGCTTGGGGAGTTATGGCTACACCTTC.

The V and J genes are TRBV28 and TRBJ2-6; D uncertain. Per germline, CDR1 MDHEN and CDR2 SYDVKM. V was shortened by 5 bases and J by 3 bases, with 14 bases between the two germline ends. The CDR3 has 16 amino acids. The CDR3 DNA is TGTGCCAGCAGTCTGACGGGCCGTGGTGGGGCCAACGTCCTGACTTTC. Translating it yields CASSLTGRGGANVLTF.

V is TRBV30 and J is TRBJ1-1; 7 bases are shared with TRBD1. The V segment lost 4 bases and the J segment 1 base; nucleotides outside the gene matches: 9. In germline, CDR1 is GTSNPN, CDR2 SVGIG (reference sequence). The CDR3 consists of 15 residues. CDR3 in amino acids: CAWTRGRTGNTEAFF. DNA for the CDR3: TGTGCCTGGACCCGGGGACGGACAGGGAACACTGAAGCTTTCTTT.

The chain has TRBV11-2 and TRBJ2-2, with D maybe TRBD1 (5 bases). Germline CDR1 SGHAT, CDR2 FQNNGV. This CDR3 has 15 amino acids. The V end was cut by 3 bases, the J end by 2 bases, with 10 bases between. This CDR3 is CASSFDRANTGELFF. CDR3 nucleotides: TGTGCCAGCAGCTTCGACAGAGCCAACACCGGGGAGCTGTTTTTT.

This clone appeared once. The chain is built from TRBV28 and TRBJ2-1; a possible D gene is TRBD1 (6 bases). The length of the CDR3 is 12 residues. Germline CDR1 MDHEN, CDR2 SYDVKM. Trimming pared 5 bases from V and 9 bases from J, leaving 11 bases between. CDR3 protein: CASSVQGAEQFF. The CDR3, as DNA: TGTGCCAGCAGTGTACAGGGAGCTGAGCAGTTCTTC.

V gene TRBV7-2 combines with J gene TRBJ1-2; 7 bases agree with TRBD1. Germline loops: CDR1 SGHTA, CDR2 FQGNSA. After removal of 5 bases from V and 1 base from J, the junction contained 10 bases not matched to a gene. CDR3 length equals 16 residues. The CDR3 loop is CASSEGPRQGNYGYTF. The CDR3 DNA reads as TGTGCCAGCAGCGAGGGACCTCGACAGGGTAACTATGGCTACACCTTC.

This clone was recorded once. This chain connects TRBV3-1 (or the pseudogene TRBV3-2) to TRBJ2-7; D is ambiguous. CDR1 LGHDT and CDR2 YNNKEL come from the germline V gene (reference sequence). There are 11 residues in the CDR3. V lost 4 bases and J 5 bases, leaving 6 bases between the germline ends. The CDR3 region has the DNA TGTGCCAGCAGCCTTGAGCACGAGCAGTACTTC. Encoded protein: CASSLEHEQYF.

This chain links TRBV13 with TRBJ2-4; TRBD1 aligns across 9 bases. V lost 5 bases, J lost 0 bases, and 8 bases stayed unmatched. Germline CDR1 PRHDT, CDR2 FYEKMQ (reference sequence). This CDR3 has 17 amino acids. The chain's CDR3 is CASSPAEGQGAKNIQYF. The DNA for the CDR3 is TGTGCCAGCAGCCCCGCCGAGGGACAGGGAGCCAAAAACATTCAGTACTTC.

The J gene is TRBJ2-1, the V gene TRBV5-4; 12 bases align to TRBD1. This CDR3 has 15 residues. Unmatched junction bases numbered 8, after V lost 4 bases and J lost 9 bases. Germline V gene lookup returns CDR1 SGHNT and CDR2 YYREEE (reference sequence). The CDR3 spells CASSPVGQGALEQFF. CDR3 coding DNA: TGTGCCAGCAGCCCTGTGGGACAGGGGGCCCTTGAGCAGTTCTTC.

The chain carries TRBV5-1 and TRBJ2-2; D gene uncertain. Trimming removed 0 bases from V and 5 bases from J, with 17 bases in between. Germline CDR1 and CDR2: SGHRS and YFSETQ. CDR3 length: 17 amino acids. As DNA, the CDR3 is TGCGCCAGCAGCTTGGCCAGGCAGACCCGCGAGACCGGGGAGCTGTTTTTT. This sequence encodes CASSLARQTRETGELFF.